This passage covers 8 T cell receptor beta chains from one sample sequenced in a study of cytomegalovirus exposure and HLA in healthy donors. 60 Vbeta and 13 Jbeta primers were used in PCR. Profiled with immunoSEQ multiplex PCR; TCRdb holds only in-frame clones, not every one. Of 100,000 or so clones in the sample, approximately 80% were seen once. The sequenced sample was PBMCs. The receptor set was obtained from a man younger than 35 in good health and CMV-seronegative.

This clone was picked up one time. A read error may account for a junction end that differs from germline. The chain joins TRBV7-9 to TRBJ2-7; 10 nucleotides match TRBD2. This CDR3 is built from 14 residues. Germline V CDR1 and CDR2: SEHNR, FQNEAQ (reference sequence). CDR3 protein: CSSSMIAGGYEQYF. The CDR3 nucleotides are TGTTCCAGCAGCATGATAGCGGGGGGCTACGAGCAGTACTTC.

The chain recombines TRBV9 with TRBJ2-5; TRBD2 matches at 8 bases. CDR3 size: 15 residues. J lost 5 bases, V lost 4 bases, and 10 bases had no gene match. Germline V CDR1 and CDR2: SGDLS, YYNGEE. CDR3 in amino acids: CASSPPAGGRETQYF. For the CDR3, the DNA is TGTGCCAGCAGCCCGCCTGCGGGGGGTAGGGAGACCCAGTACTTC. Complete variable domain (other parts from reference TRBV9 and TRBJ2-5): DSGVTQTPKHLITATGQRVTLRCSPRSGDLSVYWYQQSLDQGLQFLIQYYNGEERAKGNILERFSAQQFPDLHSELNLSSLELGDSALYFCASSPPAGGRETQYFGPGTRLLVL.

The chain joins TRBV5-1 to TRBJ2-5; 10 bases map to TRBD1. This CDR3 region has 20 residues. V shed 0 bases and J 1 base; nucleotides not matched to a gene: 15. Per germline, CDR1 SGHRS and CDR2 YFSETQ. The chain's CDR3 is CASSLEVEGRDRGFQETQYF. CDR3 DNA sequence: TGCGCCAGCAGCTTGGAAGTTGAAGGCCGGGACAGGGGTTTCCAAGAGACCCAGTACTTC.

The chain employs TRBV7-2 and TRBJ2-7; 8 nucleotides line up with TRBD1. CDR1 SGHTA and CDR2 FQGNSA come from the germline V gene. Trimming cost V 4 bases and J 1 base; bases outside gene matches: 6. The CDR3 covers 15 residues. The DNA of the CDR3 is TGTGCCAGCAGCTACACAGGGGGAGTATCCTACGAGCAGTACTTC. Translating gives CASSYTGGVSYEQYF.

DNA of the CDR3: TGTGCCAGCAGCAACAGACAGAAAATGAACACTGAAGCTTTCTTT. Translating gives CASSNRQKMNTEAFF. The chain combines TRBV5-8 with TRBJ1-1, with D possibly being TRBD1 (5 bases). The germline V gene encodes CDR1 SGHTS and CDR2 YDEGEE. With 4 bases removed from V and 0 bases from J, the gap between germline ends came to 13 bases. This CDR3 comprises 15 residues.

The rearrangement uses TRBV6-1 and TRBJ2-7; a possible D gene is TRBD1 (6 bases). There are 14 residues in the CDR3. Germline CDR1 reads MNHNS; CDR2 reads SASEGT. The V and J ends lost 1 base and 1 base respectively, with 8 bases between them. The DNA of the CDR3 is TGTGCCAGCAGTGAAGGGACAGCGTCCTACGAGCAGTACTTC. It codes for CASSEGTASYEQYF.

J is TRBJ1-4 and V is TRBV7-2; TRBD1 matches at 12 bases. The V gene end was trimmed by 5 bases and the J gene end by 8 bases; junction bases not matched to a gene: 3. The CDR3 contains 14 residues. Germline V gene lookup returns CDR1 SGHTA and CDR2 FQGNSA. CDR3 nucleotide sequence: TGTGCCAGCAGCGGGACAGGGGGCAGGGAAAAACTGTTTTTT. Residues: CASSGTGGREKLFF. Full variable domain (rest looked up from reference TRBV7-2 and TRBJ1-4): GAGVSQSPSNKVTEKGKDVELRCDPISGHTALYWYRQSLGQGLEFLIYFQGNSAPDKSGLPSDRFSAERTGGSVSTLTIQRTQQEDSAVYLCASSGTGGREKLFFGSGTQLSVL.

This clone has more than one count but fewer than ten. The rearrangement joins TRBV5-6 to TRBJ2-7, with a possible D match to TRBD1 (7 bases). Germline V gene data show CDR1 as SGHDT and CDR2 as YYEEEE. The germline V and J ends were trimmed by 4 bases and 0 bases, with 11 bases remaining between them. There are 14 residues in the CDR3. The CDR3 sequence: CASSGGTASYEQYF. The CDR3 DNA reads TGTGCCAGCAGCGGCGGGACAGCCTCCTACGAGCAGTACTTC.